The 5 T cell receptor beta chains in this list originate from one sample, sequenced in a study of long-term antiretroviral therapy in people with HIV. Survey-level resolution applied to immunoSEQ assay v3.0. Repertoires were generated with immunoSEQ multiplex PCR, while TCRdb's copy carries only in-frame clones and drops some. The sample lists 16,000 or so clones, more than 75% seen once, with roughly 5.2% in the top ten. Material: unsorted PBMCs, obtained 0.5 years after starting antiretroviral therapy. These receptors were obtained from a woman in her thirties or forties with HIV.

This chain joins TRBV6-6 and TRBJ2-2; D possibly corresponds to TRBD1 (6 bases). The germline CDR1 and CDR2 sequences are MNHNY and SVGAGI (reference sequence). Trimming shortened V by 4 bases and J by 6 bases, and 15 bases separated the two germline ends. The CDR3 loop spans 15 amino acids. The DNA for the CDR3 is TGTGCCAGCAGTTCGACAGGTACTTTGGCCGGGGAGCTGTTTTTT. Residues: CASSSTGTLAGELFF.

The V gene is TRBV4-2, the J gene TRBJ2-2; weak D call: TRBD1 (6 bases). The CDR3 length is 17 residues. CDR1 is LGHNA and CDR2 is YNFKEQ in the germline V gene. Trimming removed 0 bases at V and 1 base at J, with 12 bases between. DNA of the CDR3: TGTGCCAGCAGCCAAGATTTAAACAGGGTGAACACCGGGGAGCTGTTTTTT. Amino acids: CASSQDLNRVNTGELFF.

This chain uses TRBV11-2 with TRBJ2-5; TRBD2 aligns across 11 bases. The trim removed 0 bases at V and 1 base at J, leaving 1 base unmatched. CDR1 is SGHAT, CDR2 FQNNGV, per germline. The CDR3 runs 16 residues. The CDR3 loop is CASSLDLAGGQETQYF. The CDR3 region has the DNA TGTGCCAGCAGCTTAGACCTAGCGGGAGGCCAAGAGACCCAGTACTTC.

This rearrangement joins TRBV6-5 to TRBJ2-3; D is unclear. The V and J ends lost 4 bases and 2 bases respectively, with 10 bases between them. Looked up from germline, CDR1 is MNHEY and CDR2 is SVGAGI. The CDR3 is 14 residues long. CDR3 protein: CASSSSFLTDTQYF. CDR3 sequence (DNA): TGTGCCAGCAGTTCGAGCTTCCTCACAGATACGCAGTATTTT.

Comments on this clone: A read error may account for a junction end that differs from germline. The chain recombines TRBV2 with TRBJ2-1; 7 bases match TRBD2. The CDR3 length is 12 residues. Per the germline V gene, CDR1 is SNHLY and CDR2 is FYNNEI. CDR3 bases: TGTGCCAGCAGTGGGGGCGGGGCGGGAGTTGTCTTC. Translating it yields CASSGGGAGVVF.